The 13 T cell receptor beta chains listed next were all sequenced from one sample in a study of blood T cells in healthy people across ages. It was with a sample-barcoded 5' primer and a J-beta primer mix that a second PCR of roughly 7 to 12 cycles was run. TCRdb processed the 5' RACE reads anew with MiXCR; each CDR3 protein has one entry. The table includes around 1,000,000 distinct CDR3 sequences, under 30% detected once. The sample was also linked to a second study, of T cells of mothers and their children.

Sequencing was carried out using blood. All receptors derive from a girl aged 2 to 10 in good health.

The chain carries TRBV3-1 and TRBJ2-5; a weak D match, TRBD2 (5 bases). The DNA matches TRBJ2-7 better at its end, which makes the J call doubtful. There are 14 residues in the CDR3. Germline CDR1 and CDR2: LGHDT and YNNKEL (reference sequence). Here the CDR3 reads CASSIRGYTYEQYF. DNA of the CDR3: TGTGCCAGCAGTATCCGGGGATACACCTACGAGCAGTACTTC.

This clonotype was counted between two and nine times. The V and J genes are TRBV7-9 and TRBJ1-1; D not certain. This CDR3 has 14 amino acids. Trimming cost V 5 bases and J 1 base, with 11 bases left between them. Germline V gives CDR1 SEHNR, CDR2 FQNEAQ (reference sequence). The CDR3 DNA follows: TGTGCCAGCAGCCCCAGGATGGAGAACACTGAAGCTTTCTTT. Its protein product is CASSPRMENTEAFF.

The V and J genes are TRBV7-9 and TRBJ1-6, with TRBD1 identical over 7 bases. J was trimmed by 9 bases and V by 4 bases; bases with no gene match: 6. Per the germline V gene, CDR1 is SEHNR and CDR2 is FQNEAQ (reference sequence). This CDR3 is built from 14 residues. This CDR3 is CASSSTGLPSPLHF. CDR3 nucleotide sequence: TGTGCCAGCAGCTCGACAGGGCTCCCTTCACCCCTCCACTTT.

There are a few counts of this clonotype. J is TRBJ1-5 and V is TRBV24-1; tentatively, D is TRBD1 (6 bases). The germline CDR1 and CDR2 sequences are KGHDR and SFDVKD. The germline V and J ends were trimmed by 10 bases and 2 bases, with 11 bases remaining between them. This CDR3 is built from 13 residues. The CDR3 here is CATGAGGNQPQHF. The CDR3 DNA reads TGTGCCACGGGGGCGGGGGGCAATCAGCCCCAGCATTTT.

The gene calls are TRBV4-1 and TRBJ2-3; 14 bases line up with TRBD2. The V gene end was trimmed by 0 bases and the J gene end by 4 bases; junction bases not matched to a gene: 18. The CDR3 has 22 amino acids. Germline V gene lookup returns CDR1 MGHRA and CDR2 YSYEKL. CDR3 residues: CASSQDRRRTTMTSGGADTQYF. In DNA form, the CDR3 reads TGCGCCAGCAGCCAAGACCGACGAAGAACGACAATGACTAGCGGGGGGGCAGATACGCAGTATTTT.

This clonotype was seen just once. One junction end disagrees with the germline gene, perhaps due to a read error. This chain's CDR3 is CASSLGGGELLF. The CDR3 bases are TGTGCCAGCAGCTTAGGAGGGGGAGAACTGCTTTTT. The genes are TRBV7-9 and TRBJ1-4; D may be TRBD1 (6 bases). Germline CDR1 reads SEHNR; CDR2 reads FQNEAQ (reference sequence). The CDR3 consists of 12 residues.

This clonotype came up a few times. The chain recombines TRBV28 with TRBJ1-5; no reliable D call. Germline V gene sequence: CDR1 MDHEN, CDR2 SYDVKM. Trimming took off 6 bases at V and 11 bases at J, with 26 bases between the two ends. CDR3 length equals 16 residues. The CDR3 DNA sequence: TGTGCCAGCAGCCAATCTCAGGTGGGCCCCATTTTAGCCCAGCATTTT. This encodes CASSQSQVGPILAQHF. The complete variable domain, with remaining parts taken from reference TRBV28 and TRBJ1-5, reads DVKVTQSSRYLVKRTGEKVFLECVQDMDHENMFWYRQDPGLGLRLIYFSYDVKMKEKGDIPEGYSVSREKKERFSLILESASTNQTSMYLCASSQSQVGPILAQHFGDGTRLSIL.

This sequence joins TRBV29-1 and TRBJ2-2; D may correspond to TRBD1 or TRBD2 (5 bases each). Germline-derived CDR1 and CDR2 are SQVTM and ANQGSEA. Trimming cost V 3 bases and J 4 bases, with 9 bases left between them. The CDR3 length is 13 residues. CDR3 DNA: TGCAGCGTTGACCATGGGGGCACCGGGGAGCTGTTTTTT. Translation: CSVDHGGTGELFF.

The V call is TRBV6-2 or TRBV6-3, the J call TRBJ1-6, with D possibly being TRBD1 (5 bases). The CDR3 length is 15 residues. V was trimmed by 1 base and J by 5 bases, leaving 9 bases between them. CDR1 is MNHEY, CDR2 SVGEGT, per germline. CDR3 protein: CASSYWTPDNSPLHF. In nucleotides, the CDR3 is TGTGCCAGCAGTTACTGGACACCAGATAATTCACCCCTCCACTTT.

There are a few counts of this clonotype. The rearrangement joins TRBV20-1 to TRBJ2-5; D unresolved. Trimming left V 1 base short and J 4 bases short, with 7 bases between. Germline values: CDR1 DFQATT, CDR2 SNEGSKA (reference sequence). The length of the CDR3 is 12 residues. The CDR3 DNA sequence: TGCAGTGCTAGAGCGAGTGGAGAGACCCAGTACTTC. Protein sequence: CSARASGETQYF.

This clonotype was counted ten times or more. The rearrangement uses TRBV7-9 and TRBJ2-3, with unresolved D. CDR3 length: 12 residues. Germline V CDR1 and CDR2: SEHNR, FQNEAQ (reference sequence). Trimming shortened V by 0 bases and J by 5 bases, and 3 bases separated the two germline ends. CDR3 in amino acids: CASSLAQDTQYF. CDR3 nucleotides: TGTGCCAGCAGCTTAGCGCAAGATACGCAGTATTTT.

The table lists this clonotype with a few counts. The chain employs TRBV20-1 and TRBJ2-3, with a weak D call TRBD2 (6 bases). The CDR3 has 13 residues. Germline values: CDR1 DFQATT, CDR2 SNEGSKA (reference sequence). V was pared by 5 bases and J by 0 bases, with 9 bases between. Here the CDR3 reads CSAWDLSTDTQYF. DNA for the CDR3: TGCAGTGCTTGGGACTTAAGCACAGATACGCAGTATTTT.

In this sample, this clonotype turned up a few times. The V call is TRBV4-3, the J call TRBJ2-5; no clear D gene. The DNA end lines up better with TRBJ2-1; the J call may be wrong. Germline V CDR1 and CDR2: LGHNA, YSLEER. This CDR3 spans 15 amino acids. CDR3 sequence reads: CASSQVWGADNEQFF. Written as DNA, the CDR3 is TGCGCCAGCAGCCAAGTATGGGGTGCCGACAATGAGCAGTTCTTC.